This T cell receptor (beta chain) stems from a study of post-analysis software for immune sequencing data (dated by TCRdb to the mid-2010s). In terms of the full investigation: Disease courses on record covered relapsing-remitting, secondary progressive and progressive-relapsing multiple sclerosis, though some patients had no subtype annotation. Patient repertoires were compared against around 10 previously published healthy control repertoires from donors aged roughly 6 to 27 years. A subset of samples was prepared in parallel using single-end sample barcoding, then pooled and co-amplified after Illumina adapter ligation.

Here is what the overall study found, with its caveats: Compared with controls, multiple sclerosis patients had significantly lower normalized Chao1 diversity, a finding suggesting substantial peripheral T-cell clonal expansion. Strong co-clustering of samples prepared in the same batch was shown by direct clustering with F measure, prompting a batch-effect correction. Significantly higher frequencies in patients than in controls were found for about five TRBV segments, including TRBV5-6, TRBV5-1 and TRBV20-1. The control group was slightly older than the multiple sclerosis patient group.

Library generation was performed with PCR. Sequencing was carried out with an Illumina HiSeq 2500. To reduce PCR and sequencing biases, unique molecular identifiers were incorporated into the TCR beta cDNA libraries. Every 1 to 10 million input T cells yielded approximately 500,000 cDNA molecules, meaning each molecule approximated one T cell. The patient libraries were prepared and sequenced with the same protocol used for the earlier healthy control dataset. Samples belonging to the same batch were prepared together, multiplexed and sequenced on a shared HiSeq lane. Turning to the authors' computational methods: Raw barcoded reads were processed with MIGEC, discarding single-read molecular identifier groups before consensus assembly and CDR3 extraction. VDJtools was used for post-analysis of the clonotype tables, and diversity was normalized by down-sampling every dataset to the size of the smallest sample. In repertoire overlap clustering, CDR3 amino acid sequences, but not nucleotide sequences, were matched to correct batch-related cross-sample contamination. In-frame beta chains were kept once TCRdb had trimmed the public reads at Q25 with fastp and called clones with MiXCR. CDR3 protein sequences are deduplicated, and each keeps its most common genes and DNA. For this entry, the V and J calls and clone size follow TCRdb and not the study's own pipeline. The sample records around 710,000 distinct CDR3 sequences, just over 45% of which are singletons. 4.9% of the sample is taken by the ten largest.

For this clonotype: Its antigen is unknown. Per-base quality was not reported, and no clone a single base away is much larger than it.

The CDR3 holds 13 amino acids from the cysteine to the phenylalanine. The entry retains the CDR3 DNA only, 39 bases that are in frame from base 1. CDR1 SNHLY and CDR2 FYNNEI are derived from the germline V gene. V was cut back by 3 bases and J by 2 bases, leaving a gap of 8 bases between them. To demonstrate the VDJtools post-analysis software, TCR beta repertoires were profiled from the peripheral blood of roughly 12 young patients with multiple sclerosis. Multiple sclerosis patients were children and adolescents aged about 6 to 17 years. The origin of this receptor is a girl under 18 with multiple sclerosis. The sequenced sample was blood. The chain joins TRBV2 to TRBJ2-7; the D segment could be TRBD1, given 5 matching bases. In nucleotides, the sequence is TGTGCCAGCAGTGACCCCAGGGCCTACGAGCAGTACTTC. It is translated as CASSDPRAYEQYF.